This entry features one T cell receptor (beta chain) sequence. The germline CDR1 and CDR2 sequences are MNHEY and SVGAGI. The CDR3 extends over 14 amino acids. Between the trimmed V and J ends, which lost 0 bases and 6 bases, there was a span of 8 bases. The entry originates in a study of blood T cell repertoires in COVID-19. Study as a whole: PBMCs, B-cell-depleted T cells, or T cells were the source of the cDNA or gDNA that made up the material.

Per the original methods: Amplification with reference gene primers provided the estimates of nucleated cell counts. Data came from immunoSEQ multiplex PCR; TCRdb stores just in-frame clones and leaves some out. V, J and clone size were drawn from that table, and D and trimming were deduced from the DNA. The sample consists of some 78,000 clones, 90% of them appearing once. V and J are TRBV6-5 and TRBJ1-4, with a possible D match to TRBD1 (6 bases). This clonotype was obtained from a woman aged 50 to 60 in a cohort sampled during active COVID-19. The sample taken for sequencing was peripheral blood. As DNA, the CDR3 is TGTGCCAGCAGTTACTCCCCAGGGGATGAAAAACTGTTTTTT. It yields the protein CASSYSPGDEKLFF.